The TCR beta chain under discussion was sequenced for a study of cytomegalovirus exposure and HLA in healthy donors. Turning to the study itself: Previous work identified roughly 120 million unique TCR beta sequences from about 179 million T cells.

As concerns this clone: As yet, its antigen is unknown. Relative to the germline gene, one junction end is altered; a read error may explain this.

In the PCR, 60 Vbeta and 13 Jbeta primers were used. Libraries were prepared by immunoSEQ multiplex PCR; TCRdb keeps only in-frame clonotypes and omits some of them. This sample lists 60,000 or so clones; its ten largest clones have approximately 10%. Germline V lookup: CDR1 SGDLS, CDR2 YYNGEE. This CDR3 contains 16 residues. Study conclusions and caveats: Most TCRs appeared rarely, but some public TCRs recurred in many donors. Indistinguishable V segments, including TRBV6-2 and TRBV6-3, were excluded. Presence/absence results assume similar sequencing depth per donor, which may not hold.

This chain connects TRBV9 to TRBJ2-1; perhaps TRBD1 as D (5 bases). Specimen: PBMCs. This receptor was identified in a man in his fifties or sixties in good health and CMV-seropositive. CDR3 amino acids: CASSTRQLSSDNEQFF. As DNA, the CDR3 is TGTGCCAGCAGCACCCGACAGCTTAGCTCCGACAATGAGCAGTTCTTC.